This passage covers 13 T cell receptor beta chains from one sample sequenced in a study of control samples from healthy donors and cancer patients. Method: immunoSEQ multiplex PCR; TCRdb's copy keeps in-frame clones and lacks some. The sample lists around 80,000 clones, 70% to 90% occurring once. The sequencing input was blood. Receptors were obtained from a man aged 45 to 65 in good health.

As DNA, the CDR3 is TGCGCCAGCAGCCAAGAGCACCGTCCCCACGAGCAGTACTTC. Encoded protein: CASSQEHRPHEQYF. The chain couples TRBV4-1 to TRBJ2-7, with no clear D. Germline CDR1 and CDR2: MGHRA and YSYEKL. Trimming pared 0 bases from V and 5 bases from J, leaving 11 bases between. The CDR3 runs 14 residues.

The chain joins TRBV11-3 to TRBJ2-7; D call uncertain. Germline V gene sequence: CDR1 SGHNT, CDR2 YENEEA. The CDR3 runs 13 residues. V dropped 3 bases and J dropped 0 bases, with 6 bases sitting between them. The CDR3 DNA reads TGTGCCAGCAGCTTTACAGACTCCTACGAGCAGTACTTC. It yields the protein CASSFTDSYEQYF.

This chain joins TRBV5-1 and TRBJ1-1; 7 bases align to TRBD1. Losses at the gene ends were 0 bases for V and 5 bases for J; bases not matched to a gene: 4. The CDR3 is 14 amino acids. Germline V gene data show CDR1 as SGHRS and CDR2 as YFSETQ. The CDR3 region is CASSLGEQGTEAFF. The DNA for the CDR3 is TGCGCCAGCAGCTTGGGCGAACAGGGGACTGAAGCTTTCTTT.

The chain joins TRBV7-3 to TRBJ2-1; no clear D. Germline V lookup: CDR1 SGHTA, CDR2 FQGTGA. Trimming pared 1 base from V and 0 bases from J, leaving 7 bases between. The CDR3 extends over 15 amino acids. The DNA of the CDR3 is TGTGCCAGCAGCTTAAATCGGGCCTCCTACAATGAGCAGTTCTTC. Translation: CASSLNRASYNEQFF.

The V and J genes are TRBV7-2 and TRBJ2-5; D is uncertain. CDR1 is SGHTA and CDR2 is FQGNSA in the germline V gene. This CDR3 has 14 amino acids. Trimming removed 3 bases at V and 5 bases at J, with 13 bases between. The CDR3 protein is CASSFFGRPETQYF. The DNA of the CDR3 is TGTGCCAGCAGCTTCTTCGGCCGACCGGAGACCCAGTACTTC.

This chain uses TRBV11-3 with TRBJ1-1; D is uncertain. V was cut by 1 base and J by 1 base, with 10 bases left in between. Germline CDR1 is SGHNT and CDR2 is YENEEA. This CDR3 has 15 residues. The CDR3 coding sequence is TGTGCCAGCAGCTTAGCCGGACCCAGGAACACTGAAGCTTTCTTT. This encodes CASSLAGPRNTEAFF.

The V and J genes are TRBV30 and TRBJ1-1; possibly TRBD1 for D (6 bases). CDR1 is GTSNPN and CDR2 is SVGIG in the germline V gene (reference sequence). CDR3 length equals 15 residues. V lost 4 bases and J lost 5, with 20 bases in between. The CDR3 loop is CAWKEGEGWGTEAFF. CDR3 in DNA: TGTGCCTGGAAAGAGGGGGAGGGATGGGGAACTGAAGCTTTCTTT.

This chain connects TRBV27 to TRBJ1-4, with unresolved D. The CDR3 loop spans 14 amino acids. V was clipped by 0 bases and J by 10 bases, with 12 bases between them. Germline V gene sequence: CDR1 MNHEY, CDR2 SMNVEV (reference sequence). Here the CDR3 reads CASSLSGRSRKLFF. DNA of the CDR3: TGTGCCAGCAGTTTATCCGGGAGGTCACGAAAACTGTTTTTT.

V is TRBV6-2 or TRBV6-3 and J is TRBJ2-3; 8 bases are shared with TRBD2. CDR1 MNHEY and CDR2 SVGEGT come from the germline V gene. V lost 4 bases and J lost 2; bases outside the gene matches: 11. This CDR3 has 17 residues. The CDR3 spells CASSWLQLAGITDTQYF. The CDR3 nucleotides read TGTGCCAGCAGTTGGCTCCAATTAGCGGGGATCACAGATACGCAGTATTTT.

This chain links TRBV25-1 with TRBJ1-4, with D possibly being TRBD1 (6 bases). The CDR3 runs 15 residues. The germline V gene encodes CDR1 MGHDK and CDR2 SYGVNS. Trimming removed 1 base at V and 8 bases at J, with 14 bases between. In DNA, the CDR3 is TGTGCCAGCAGTGAATTAGGACAGACCGGGGAAAAACTGTTTTTT. Translating gives CASSELGQTGEKLFF.

The V and J genes are TRBV19 and TRBJ2-2; TRBD2 might be the D (5 bases). The germline V gene encodes CDR1 LNHDA and CDR2 SQIVND (reference sequence). Trimming removed 4 bases at V and 6 bases at J, with 12 bases between. The CDR3 has 14 amino acids. The CDR3: CASSNPAGPGELFF. The CDR3 DNA sequence: TGTGCCAGTAGTAATCCTGCGGGTCCCGGGGAGCTGTTTTTT.

V is TRBV3-1 (or the pseudogene TRBV3-2) and J is TRBJ2-1, with TRBD2 identical over 8 bases. This CDR3 is built from 16 residues. CDR1 is LGHDT, CDR2 YNNKEL, per germline (reference sequence). V shed 2 bases, J shed 0 bases, and the junction held 3 bases outside the gene matches. The CDR3 DNA reads as TGTGCCAGCAGCCAATTAGCGGGGAGCTCCTACAATGAGCAGTTCTTC. Translated: CASSQLAGSSYNEQFF.

The chain employs TRBV5-1 and TRBJ1-3; no definite D call. Trimming stripped 4 bases from V and 4 bases from J, with 12 bases between. This CDR3 has 14 amino acids. Looked up from germline, CDR1 is SGHRS and CDR2 is YFSETQ. Here the CDR3 DNA reads TGCGCCAGCAGCCCCGCGGCGGCCGGAAACACCATATATTTT. Encoded protein: CASSPAAAGNTIYF.